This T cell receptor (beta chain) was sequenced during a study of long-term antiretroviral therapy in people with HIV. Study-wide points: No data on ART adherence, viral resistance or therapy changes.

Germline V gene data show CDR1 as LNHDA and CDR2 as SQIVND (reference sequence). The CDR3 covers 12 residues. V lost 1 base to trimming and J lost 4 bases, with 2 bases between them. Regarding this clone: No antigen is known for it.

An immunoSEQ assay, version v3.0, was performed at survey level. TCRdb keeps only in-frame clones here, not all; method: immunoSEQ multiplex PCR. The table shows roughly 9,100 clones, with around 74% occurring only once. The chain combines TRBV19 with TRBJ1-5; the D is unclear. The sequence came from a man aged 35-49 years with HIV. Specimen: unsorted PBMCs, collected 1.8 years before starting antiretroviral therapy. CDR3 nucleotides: TGTGCCAGTAGTATAGGGAATCAGCCCCAGCATTTT. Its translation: CASSIGNQPQHF.